This record looks at one T cell receptor (beta chain) sequence and its context. V was clipped by 2 bases and J by 7 bases; unmatched bases: 7. Germline CDR1 is MDHEN and CDR2 is SYDVKM. This CDR3 has 15 amino acids. The data were taken from a study of blood T cell repertoires in COVID-19. Study-wide background: Specimens from acute and convalescent COVID-19 originated in the United States, Italy and Spain. Sources were T cells, B-cell-depleted T cells, or PBMCs; the material itself was cDNA or gDNA.

Some clones are missing from TCRdb's copy, which holds only in-frame ones; the method was immunoSEQ multiplex PCR. The table lists 45,000 to 60,000 clones, 82% of them singletons, with 13% to 15% in the top ten. The source of this sequence is a human donor with acute or convalescent COVID-19. The donor label of this sample is uncertain. The gene calls are TRBV28 and TRBJ1-5; 8 nucleotides align to TRBD1. The sample comprised peripheral blood. Here the CDR3 DNA reads TGTGCCAGCAGTTTAAGTATCAGGGGGCGACAGCCCCAGCATTTT. Residues: CASSLSIRGRQPQHF.